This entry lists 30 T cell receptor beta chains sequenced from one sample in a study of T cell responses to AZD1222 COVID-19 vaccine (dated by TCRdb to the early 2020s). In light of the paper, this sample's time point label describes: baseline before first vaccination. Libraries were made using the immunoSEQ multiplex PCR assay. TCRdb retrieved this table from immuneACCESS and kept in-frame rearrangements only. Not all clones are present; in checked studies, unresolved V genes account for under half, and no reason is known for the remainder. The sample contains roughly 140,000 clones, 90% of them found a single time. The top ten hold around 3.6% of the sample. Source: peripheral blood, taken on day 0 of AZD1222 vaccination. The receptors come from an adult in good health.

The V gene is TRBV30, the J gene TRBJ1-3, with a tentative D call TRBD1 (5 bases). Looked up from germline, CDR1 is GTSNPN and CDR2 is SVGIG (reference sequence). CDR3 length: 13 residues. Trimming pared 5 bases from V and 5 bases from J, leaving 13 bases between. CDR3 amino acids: CAWGDASRNTIYF. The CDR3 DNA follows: TGTGCCTGGGGGGACGCTTCTCGAAACACCATATATTTT.

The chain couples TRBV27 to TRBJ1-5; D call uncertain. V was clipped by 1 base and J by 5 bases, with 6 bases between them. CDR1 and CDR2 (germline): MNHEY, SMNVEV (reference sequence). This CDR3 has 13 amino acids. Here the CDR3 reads CASSLWSDQPQHF. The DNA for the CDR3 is TGTGCCAGCAGTTTATGGTCAGATCAGCCCCAGCATTTT.

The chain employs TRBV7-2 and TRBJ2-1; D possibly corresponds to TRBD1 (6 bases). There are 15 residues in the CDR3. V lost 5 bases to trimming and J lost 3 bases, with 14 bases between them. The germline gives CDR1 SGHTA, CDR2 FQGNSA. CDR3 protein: CASSRPGANYNEQFF. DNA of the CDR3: TGTGCCAGCAGCCGTCCAGGGGCGAACTACAATGAGCAGTTCTTC. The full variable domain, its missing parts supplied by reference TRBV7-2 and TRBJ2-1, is GAGVSQSPSNKVTEKGKDVELRCDPISGHTALYWYRQSLGQGLEFLIYFQGNSAPDKSGLPSDRFSAERTGGSVSTLTIQRTQQEDSAVYLCASSRPGANYNEQFFGPGTRLTVL.

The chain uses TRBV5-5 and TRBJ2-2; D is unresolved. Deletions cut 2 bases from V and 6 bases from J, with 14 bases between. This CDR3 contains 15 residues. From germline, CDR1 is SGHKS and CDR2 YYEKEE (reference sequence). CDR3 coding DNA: TGTGCCAGCAGCTTAGACCTCTACCCTTCCGGGGAGCTGTTTTTT. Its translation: CASSLDLYPSGELFF.

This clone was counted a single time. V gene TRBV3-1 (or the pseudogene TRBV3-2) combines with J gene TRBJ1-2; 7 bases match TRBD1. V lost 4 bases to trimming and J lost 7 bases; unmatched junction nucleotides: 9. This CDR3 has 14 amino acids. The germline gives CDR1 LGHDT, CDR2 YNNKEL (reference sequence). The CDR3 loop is CASSPQDRVSGYTF. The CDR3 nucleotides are TGTGCCAGCAGCCCCCAAGACAGGGTCTCTGGCTACACCTTC.

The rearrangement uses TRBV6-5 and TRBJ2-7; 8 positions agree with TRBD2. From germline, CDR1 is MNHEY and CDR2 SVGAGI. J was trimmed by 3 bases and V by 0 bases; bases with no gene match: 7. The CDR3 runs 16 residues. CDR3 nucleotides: TGTGCCAGCAGTTACTCGCGTTTCAGCGGGAGCTACGAGCAGTACTTC. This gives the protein CASSYSRFSGSYEQYF.

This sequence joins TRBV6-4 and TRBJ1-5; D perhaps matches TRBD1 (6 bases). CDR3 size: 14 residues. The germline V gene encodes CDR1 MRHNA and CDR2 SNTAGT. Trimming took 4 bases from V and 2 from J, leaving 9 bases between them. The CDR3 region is CASSAGVGNQPQHF. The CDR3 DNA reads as TGTGCCAGCAGTGCAGGGGTCGGCAATCAGCCCCAGCATTTT.

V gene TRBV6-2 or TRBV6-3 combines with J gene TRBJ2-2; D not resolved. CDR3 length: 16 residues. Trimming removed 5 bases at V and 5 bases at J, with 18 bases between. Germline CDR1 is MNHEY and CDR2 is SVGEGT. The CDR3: CASSQLRALRTGELFF. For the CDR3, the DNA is TGTGCCAGCAGTCAACTCCGGGCCCTGAGAACCGGGGAGCTGTTTTTT.

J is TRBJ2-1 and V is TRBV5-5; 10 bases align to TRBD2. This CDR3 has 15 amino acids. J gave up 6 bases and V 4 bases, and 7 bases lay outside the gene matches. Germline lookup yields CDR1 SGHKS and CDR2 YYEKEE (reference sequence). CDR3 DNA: TGTGCCAGCAGCGTCGGACTAGCGGAATTCAATGAGCAGTTCTTC. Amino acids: CASSVGLAEFNEQFF.

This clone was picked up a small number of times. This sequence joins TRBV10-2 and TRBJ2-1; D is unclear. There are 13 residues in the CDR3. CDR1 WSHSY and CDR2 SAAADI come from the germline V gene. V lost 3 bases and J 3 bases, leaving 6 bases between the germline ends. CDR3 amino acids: CASSDNLYNEQFF. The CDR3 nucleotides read TGCGCCAGCAGTGACAACCTCTACAATGAGCAGTTCTTC.

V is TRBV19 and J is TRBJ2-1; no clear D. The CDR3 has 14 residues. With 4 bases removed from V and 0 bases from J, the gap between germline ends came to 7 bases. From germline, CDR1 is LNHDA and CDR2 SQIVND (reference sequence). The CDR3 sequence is CASSSLNSYNEQFF. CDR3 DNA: TGTGCCAGTAGTAGTCTCAACTCCTACAATGAGCAGTTCTTC.

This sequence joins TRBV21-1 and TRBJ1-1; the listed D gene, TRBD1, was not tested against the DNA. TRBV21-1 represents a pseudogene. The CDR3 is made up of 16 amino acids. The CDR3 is CASSLRVGRLGTEAFF. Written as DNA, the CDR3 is TGTGCCAGCAGCCTCCGGGTGGGGCGGTTGGGCACTGAAGCTTTCTTT.

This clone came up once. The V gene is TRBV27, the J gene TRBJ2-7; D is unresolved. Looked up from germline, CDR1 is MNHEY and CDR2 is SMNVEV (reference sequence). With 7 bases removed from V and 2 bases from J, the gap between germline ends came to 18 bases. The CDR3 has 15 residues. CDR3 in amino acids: CASKSVPGAAYEQYF. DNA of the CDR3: TGTGCCAGCAAGTCCGTCCCAGGCGCAGCCTACGAGCAGTACTTC.

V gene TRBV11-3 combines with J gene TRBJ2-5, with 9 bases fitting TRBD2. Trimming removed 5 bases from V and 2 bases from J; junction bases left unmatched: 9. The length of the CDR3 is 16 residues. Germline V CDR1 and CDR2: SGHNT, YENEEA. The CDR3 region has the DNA TGTGCCAGCAGCCTAGTGGGGACTAGCAGACAAGAGACCCAGTACTTC. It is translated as CASSLVGTSRQETQYF. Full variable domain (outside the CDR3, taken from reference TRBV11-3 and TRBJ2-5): EAGVVQSPRYKIIEKKQPVAFWCNPISGHNTLYWYLQNLGQGPELLIRYENEEAVDDSQLPKDRFSAERLKGVDSTLKIQPAELGDSAVYLCASSLVGTSRQETQYFGPGTRLLVL.

The CDR3 nucleotides are TGTGCCAGCAGCTCAGTTCTACAGGGCATGAACACTGAAGCTTTCTTT. Its translation: CASSSVLQGMNTEAFF. V usage is TRBV11-1 and J usage is TRBJ1-1, with D maybe TRBD1 (6 bases). The CDR3 sequence is 16 residues long. V shed 4 bases and J shed 0 bases, with 15 bases lying between them. CDR1 SGHAT and CDR2 FQDESV come from the germline V gene (reference sequence).

The CDR3 sequence: CASSLSTIAGERNSPLHF. CDR3 nucleotides: TGTGCCAGCAGTTTATCTACGATCGCAGGGGAGAGGAATTCACCCCTCCACTTT. The rearrangement joins TRBV27 to TRBJ1-6; TRBD1 might be the D (6 bases). The CDR3 length is 18 residues. V lost 0 bases and J 7 bases, leaving 19 bases between the germline ends. CDR1 and CDR2 (germline): MNHEY, SMNVEV (reference sequence).

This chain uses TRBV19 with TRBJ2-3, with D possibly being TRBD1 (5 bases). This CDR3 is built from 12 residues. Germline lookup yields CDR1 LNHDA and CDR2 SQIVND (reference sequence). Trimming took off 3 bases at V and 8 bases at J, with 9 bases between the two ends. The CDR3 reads CASSIAGSTQYF. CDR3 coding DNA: TGTGCCAGTAGTATTGCAGGGTCTACGCAGTATTTT.

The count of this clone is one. CDR3 protein: CASTGSGREIYTGELFF. The CDR3 region has the DNA TGTGCCAGCACGGGTAGCGGGAGAGAGATTTACACCGGGGAGCTGTTTTTT. The gene calls are TRBV3-1 (or the pseudogene TRBV3-2) and TRBJ2-2, with TRBD2 matching over 9 bases. The J segment lost 3 bases and the V segment lost 7 bases, leaving 12 bases of the junction unmatched. The CDR3 has 17 residues. Germline CDR1 and CDR2: LGHDT and YNNKEL (reference sequence).

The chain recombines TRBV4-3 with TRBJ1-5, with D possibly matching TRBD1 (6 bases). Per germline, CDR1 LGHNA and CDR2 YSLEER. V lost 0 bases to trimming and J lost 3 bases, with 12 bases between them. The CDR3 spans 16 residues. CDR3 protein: CASSQETQGFNQPQHF. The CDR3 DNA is TGCGCCAGCAGCCAAGAAACACAGGGCTTCAATCAGCCCCAGCATTTT.

CDR3 sequence (DNA): TGTGCCAGCAGCTTGGTAACTGGAAACACCATATATTTT. This translates into CASSLVTGNTIYF. The chain recombines TRBV5-5 with TRBJ1-3; D is undetermined. Between the trimmed V and J ends, which lost 0 bases and 2 bases, there was a span of 3 bases. The CDR3 has 13 residues. Germline V gene data show CDR1 as SGHKS and CDR2 as YYEKEE (reference sequence). Full variable domain (rest looked up from reference TRBV5-5 and TRBJ1-3): DAGVTQSPTHLIKTRGQQVTLRCSPISGHKSVSWYQQVLGQGPQFIFQYYEKEERGRGNFPDRFSARQFPNYSSELNVNALLLGDSALYLCASSLVTGNTIYFGEGSWLTVV.

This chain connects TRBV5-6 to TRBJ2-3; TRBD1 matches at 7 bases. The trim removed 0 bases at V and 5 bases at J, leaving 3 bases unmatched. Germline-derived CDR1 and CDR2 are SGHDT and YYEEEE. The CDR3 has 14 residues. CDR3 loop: CASSLGQGQDTQYF. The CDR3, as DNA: TGTGCCAGCAGCTTGGGACAGGGACAAGATACGCAGTATTTT.

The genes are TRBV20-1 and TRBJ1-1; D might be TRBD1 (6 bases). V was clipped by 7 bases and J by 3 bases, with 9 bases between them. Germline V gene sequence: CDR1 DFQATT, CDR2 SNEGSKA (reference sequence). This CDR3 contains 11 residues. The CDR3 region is CSVEGDTEAFF. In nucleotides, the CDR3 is TGCAGTGTCGAGGGGGACACTGAAGCTTTCTTT.

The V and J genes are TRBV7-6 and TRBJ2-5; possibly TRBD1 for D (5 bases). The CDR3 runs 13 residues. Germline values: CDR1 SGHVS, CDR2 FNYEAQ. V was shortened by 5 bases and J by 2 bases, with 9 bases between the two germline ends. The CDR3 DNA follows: TGTGCCAGCAGCCGTCGACAGCAAGAGACCCAGTACTTC. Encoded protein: CASSRRQQETQYF.

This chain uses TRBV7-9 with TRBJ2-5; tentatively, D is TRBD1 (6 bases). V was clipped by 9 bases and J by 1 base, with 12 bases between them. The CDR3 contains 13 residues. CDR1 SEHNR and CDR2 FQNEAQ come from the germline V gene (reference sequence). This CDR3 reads CASGGNPQETQYF. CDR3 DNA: TGTGCCAGTGGGGGCAATCCCCAAGAGACCCAGTACTTC.

This CDR3 reads CATSSGKGNYGYTF. CDR3 nucleotides: TGTGCCACCAGCAGTGGCAAGGGGAACTATGGCTACACCTTC. The chain employs TRBV15 and TRBJ1-2; D may be TRBD1 (5 bases). The length of the CDR3 is 14 residues. The V gene's germline CDR1 is LNHNV and CDR2 YYDKDF (reference sequence). V was trimmed by 3 bases and J by 2 bases, leaving 10 bases between them.

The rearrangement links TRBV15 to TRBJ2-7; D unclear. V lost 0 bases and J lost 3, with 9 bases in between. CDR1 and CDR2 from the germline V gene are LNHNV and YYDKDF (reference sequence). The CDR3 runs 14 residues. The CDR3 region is CATSRDLQIYEQYF. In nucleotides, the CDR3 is TGTGCCACCAGCAGAGATTTACAAATCTACGAGCAGTACTTC.

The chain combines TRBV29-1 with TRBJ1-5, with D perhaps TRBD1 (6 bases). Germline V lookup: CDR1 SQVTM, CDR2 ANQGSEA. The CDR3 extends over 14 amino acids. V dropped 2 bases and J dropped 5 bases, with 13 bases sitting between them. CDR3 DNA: TGCAGCGTTGAAACAGGGCAGGGGTATCAGCCCCAGCATTTT. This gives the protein CSVETGQGYQPQHF.

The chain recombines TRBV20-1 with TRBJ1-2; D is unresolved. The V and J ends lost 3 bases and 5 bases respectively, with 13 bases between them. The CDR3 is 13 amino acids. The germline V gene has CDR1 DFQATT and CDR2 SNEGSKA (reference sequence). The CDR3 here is CSASIRGGYGYTF. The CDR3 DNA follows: TGCAGTGCTAGTATCCGGGGTGGATATGGCTACACCTTC.

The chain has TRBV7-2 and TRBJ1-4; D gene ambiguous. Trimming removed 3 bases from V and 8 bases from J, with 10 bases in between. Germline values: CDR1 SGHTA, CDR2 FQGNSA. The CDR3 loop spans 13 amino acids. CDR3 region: CASSLDGREKLFF. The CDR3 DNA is TGTGCCAGCAGCTTGGACGGGAGGGAAAAACTGTTTTTT.

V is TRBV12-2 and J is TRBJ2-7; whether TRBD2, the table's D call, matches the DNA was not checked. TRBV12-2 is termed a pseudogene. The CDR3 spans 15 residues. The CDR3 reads CASRNIHSGRREQYF. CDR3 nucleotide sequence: TGTGCAAGTCGCAATATTCATAGCGGGAGGAGGGAGCAGTACTTC.